Below, 29 T cell receptor beta chains from the same sample are listed, as sequenced in a study of blood T cell repertoires in COVID-19. The data were produced by immunoSEQ multiplex PCR, yet TCRdb's version contains in-frame clones alone and is incomplete. The sample records some 59,000 clones, about 78% being singletons. The sequenced sample was peripheral blood. The source of these receptors is an elderly man with active or convalescent COVID-19.

This sequence joins TRBV19 and TRBJ2-3, with 7 bases lining up with TRBD2. The CDR3 contains 14 residues. Germline V lookup: CDR1 LNHDA, CDR2 SQIVND (reference sequence). V trimming: 1 base; J trimming: 9 bases; junction bases outside the gene matches: 7. The CDR3 DNA reads as TGTGCCAGTAGTATAGTACGAGCCGGGAGGACGCAGTATTTT. Amino acid sequence: CASSIVRAGRTQYF.

CDR3 nucleotide sequence: TGTGCCAGCAGCTCAGGGTATGGCTACACCTTC. It encodes CASSSGYGYTF. The genes are TRBV5-6 and TRBJ1-2; a possible D gene is TRBD1 (5 bases). The CDR3 loop spans 11 amino acids. CDR1 and CDR2 (germline): SGHDT, YYEEEE. V was clipped by 3 bases and J by 5 bases, with 5 bases between them.

The chain recombines TRBV7-2 with TRBJ2-5; weak D call: TRBD2 (6 bases). This CDR3 spans 13 amino acids. Germline V gene sequence: CDR1 SGHTA, CDR2 FQGNSA. V lost 3 bases, J lost 5 bases, and 10 bases lay in between. The CDR3 DNA reads TGTGCCAGCAGCTTGACTAGGGATGAGACCCAGTACTTC. Protein sequence: CASSLTRDETQYF.

The rearrangement links TRBV19 to TRBJ2-5; D call uncertain. The CDR3 has 17 amino acids. Germline V lookup: CDR1 LNHDA, CDR2 SQIVND (reference sequence). With 5 bases removed from V and 0 bases from J, the gap between germline ends came to 19 bases. The CDR3 loop is CASSAIFVEKNQETQYF. CDR3 sequence (DNA): TGTGCCAGTAGTGCGATCTTTGTTGAGAAGAACCAAGAGACCCAGTACTTC.

In its sample, this clone was seen a few times. V and J are TRBV27 and TRBJ1-6; D might be TRBD1 (5 bases). Germline CDR1 is MNHEY and CDR2 is SMNVEV (reference sequence). The CDR3 consists of 15 residues. Trimming shortened V by 7 bases and J by 10 bases, and 20 bases separated the two germline ends. The CDR3 region is CASKFYPGFGSPLHF. The CDR3 nucleotides read TGTGCCAGCAAGTTTTACCCAGGGTTTGGGTCACCCCTCCACTTT.

This clone was seen just once. The chain carries TRBV11-2 and TRBJ1-2; 11 nucleotides agree with TRBD1. V shed 7 bases, J shed 4 bases, and the junction held 8 bases outside the gene matches. The CDR3 is made up of 15 amino acids. Germline-derived CDR1 and CDR2 are SGHAT and FQNNGV. The CDR3, as DNA: TGTGCCAGCACCCCCCGGACAGGGGGCGGCTATGGCTACACCTTC. Translating it yields CASTPRTGGGYGYTF.

The rearrangement uses TRBV21-1 and TRBJ1-5; the table's D call of TRBD1 was not tested on the DNA. TRBV21-1 is assigned pseudogene status. The CDR3 extends over 18 amino acids. The CDR3 spells CASIQGQGSLIPSQPQHF. CDR3 in DNA: TGTGCCAGCATCCAGGGACAGGGGTCCCTCATCCCCAGTCAGCCCCAGCATTTT.

The chain recombines TRBV18 with TRBJ1-4; 9 positions match TRBD1. CDR3 length: 20 residues. From germline, CDR1 is KGHSH and CDR2 LQKENI. The V gene end was trimmed by 5 bases and the J gene end by 2 bases; junction bases not matched to a gene: 18. The CDR3, as DNA: TGTGCCAGCTCAATCCTTCCAGGTGGGACAGGGTTTGCGACTAATGAAAAACTGTTTTTT. It translates to CASSILPGGTGFATNEKLFF. The full variable domain, in which reference TRBV18 and TRBJ1-4 provide the parts outside the CDR3, is NAGVMQNPRHLVRRRGQEARLRCSPMKGHSHVYWYRQLPEEGLKFMVYLQKENIIDESGMPKERFSAEFPKEGPSILRIQQVVRGDSAAYFCASSILPGGTGFATNEKLFFGSGTQLSVL.

This chain links TRBV5-1 with TRBJ2-5; TRBD2 agrees at 7 bases. Trimming at V came to 5 bases and at J to 7 bases, leaving 8 bases not matched to a gene. The V gene's germline CDR1 is SGHRS and CDR2 YFSETQ. The CDR3 extends over 13 amino acids. Here the CDR3 reads CASRSSGLGTQYF. CDR3 nucleotide sequence: TGCGCCAGCAGATCTAGCGGTCTGGGGACCCAGTACTTC. Supplemented by reference TRBV5-1 and TRBJ2-5, the full variable domain reads KAGVTQTPRYLIKTRGQQVTLSCSPISGHRSVSWYQQTPGQGLQFLFEYFSETQRNKGNFPGRFSGRQFSNSRSEMNVSTLELGDSALYLCASRSSGLGTQYFGPGTRLLVL.

This clone was counted only a few times. The CDR3 loop reads CASSQLRGTNYGYTF. As DNA, the CDR3 is TGTGCCAGCAGCCAACTACGGGGGACTAACTATGGCTACACCTTC. This chain uses TRBV3-1 (or the pseudogene TRBV3-2) with TRBJ1-2, with D possibly being TRBD1 (5 bases). CDR1 and CDR2 from the germline V gene are LGHDT and YNNKEL (reference sequence). Deletions cut 2 bases from V and 0 bases from J, with 10 bases between. This CDR3 region has 15 residues.

This chain joins TRBV30 and TRBJ1-5; TRBD1 might be the D (6 bases). CDR1 is GTSNPN, CDR2 SVGIG, per germline (reference sequence). V was shortened by 3 bases and J by 3 bases, with 9 bases between the two germline ends. The CDR3 totals 13 residues. The CDR3 sequence: CAWSRQDNQPQHF. The DNA for the CDR3 is TGTGCCTGGAGCCGACAGGACAATCAGCCCCAGCATTTT.

The V gene is TRBV3-1 (or the pseudogene TRBV3-2), the J gene TRBJ1-2, with 7 bases aligning to TRBD1. Germline trimming cut 0 bases from V and 7 bases from J; bases unmatched to any gene: 8. This CDR3 is 15 amino acids long. The germline gives CDR1 LGHDT, CDR2 YNNKEL (reference sequence). DNA of the CDR3: TGTGCCAGCAGCCAAGAAAGCACAGGGGCTGGTGGCTACACCTTC. Amino acid sequence: CASSQESTGAGGYTF.

This chain joins TRBV6-1 and TRBJ2-3, with 15 bases matching TRBD2. The J segment lost 7 bases and the V segment lost 5 bases, leaving 7 bases of the junction unmatched. This CDR3 has 16 amino acids. CDR1 is MNHNS and CDR2 is SASEGT in the germline V gene. The CDR3 DNA reads as TGTGCCAGCAGTCAAGGACTAGCGGGAGGGCCGAATACGCAGTATTTT. It yields the protein CASSQGLAGGPNTQYF.

CDR3 loop: CASSLLARTYEQYF. The CDR3 DNA is TGTGCCAGCAGCTTACTGGCCAGGACCTACGAGCAGTACTTC. This chain uses TRBV7-9 with TRBJ2-7; D is unclear. The CDR3 spans 14 residues. V was shortened by 2 bases and J by 2 bases, with 10 bases between the two germline ends. The germline gives CDR1 SEHNR, CDR2 FQNEAQ (reference sequence). The complete variable domain, with remaining parts taken from reference TRBV7-9 and TRBJ2-7, reads DTGVSQNPRHKITKRGQNVTFRCDPISEHNRLYWYRQTLGQGPEFLTYFQNEAQLEKSRLLSDRFSAERPKGSFSTLEIQRTEQGDSAMYLCASSLLARTYEQYFGPGTRLTVT.

The CDR3 spells CASTIPPGQGPPDTQYF. CDR3 nucleotides: TGTGCCAGCACTATCCCCCCGGGACAGGGGCCTCCCGATACGCAGTATTTT. The chain recombines TRBV28 with TRBJ2-3, with 10 bases fitting TRBD1. Per germline, CDR1 MDHEN and CDR2 SYDVKM. The CDR3 is made up of 17 amino acids. V lost 7 bases and J lost 6; bases outside the gene matches: 16.

V usage is TRBV7-3 and J usage is TRBJ2-2; the match to TRBD2 covers 11 bases. After removal of 5 bases from V and 2 bases from J, the junction contained 4 bases not matched to a gene. Germline values: CDR1 SGHTA, CDR2 FQGTGA. This CDR3 comprises 16 residues. CDR3 bases: TGTGCCAGCAGCCTTGGACTAGCGGGTAACACCGGGGAGCTGTTTTTT. It encodes CASSLGLAGNTGELFF.

This clone has just a few counts. The V gene is TRBV6-5, the J gene TRBJ2-2, with 10 bases identical to TRBD1. This CDR3 is built from 15 residues. Germline trimming cut 8 bases from V and 4 bases from J; bases unmatched to any gene: 7. CDR1 is MNHEY, CDR2 SVGAGI, per germline. The CDR3 nucleotides are TGTGCCAGCGAACCCGGGACAGGGGTCACCGGGGAGCTGTTTTTT. As protein: CASEPGTGVTGELFF.

J is TRBJ2-7 and V is TRBV4-1, with D uncertain. Trimming took 3 bases from V and 1 from J, leaving 16 bases between them. Per germline, CDR1 MGHRA and CDR2 YSYEKL. CDR3 size: 16 residues. The chain's CDR3 is CASSHQVSQSSYEQYF. The CDR3 bases are TGCGCCAGCAGCCATCAGGTCAGCCAGTCTTCCTACGAGCAGTACTTC.

The chain carries TRBV5-1 and TRBJ2-7; 10 positions match TRBD2. V lost 4 bases to trimming and J lost 7 bases; unmatched junction nucleotides: 14. The CDR3 is 16 residues long. The germline V gene encodes CDR1 SGHRS and CDR2 YFSETQ. Written as DNA, the CDR3 is TGCGCCAGCAGCAAAGAGCGGGGGGGCGACCTGGGGGAGCAGTACTTC. Protein sequence: CASSKERGGDLGEQYF.

This clone was observed once. This chain joins TRBV11-2 and TRBJ1-4; D uncertain. This CDR3 contains 14 residues. Trimming shortened V by 5 bases and J by 0 bases, and 7 bases separated the two germline ends. The germline V gene encodes CDR1 SGHAT and CDR2 FQNNGV. DNA of the CDR3: TGTGCCAGCAGCCCCATCACAACTAATGAAAAACTGTTTTTT. Protein sequence: CASSPITTNEKLFF.

In DNA, the CDR3 is TGTGCCAGCAGCCAGCAGGTTGGAGGCAATAATTCACCCCTCCACTTT. Translation gives CASSQQVGGNNSPLHF. This rearrangement joins TRBV7-6 to TRBJ1-6; no definite D call. CDR1 SGHVS and CDR2 FNYEAQ come from the germline V gene. The length of the CDR3 is 16 residues. V lost 5 bases and J 5 bases, leaving 16 bases between the germline ends. The variable domain in full, completed from reference TRBV7-6 and TRBJ1-6, reads GAGVSQSPRYKVTKRGQDVALRCDPISGHVSLYWYRQALGQGPEFLTYFNYEAQQDKSGLPNDRFSAERPEGSISTLTIQRTEQRDSAMYRCASSQQVGGNNSPLHFGNGTRLTVT.

The rearrangement links TRBV29-1 to TRBJ2-1; tentatively, D is TRBD1 (6 bases). This CDR3 comprises 14 residues. Germline CDR1 and CDR2: SQVTM and ANQGSEA. Trimming left V 3 bases short and J 4 bases short, with 13 bases between. In DNA form, the CDR3 reads TGCAGCGTTGATAGACAGGCGAGTTACAATGAGCAGTTCTTC. It codes for CSVDRQASYNEQFF.

J is TRBJ2-4 and V is TRBV21-1; the table's D call, TRBD1, has no DNA check behind it. TRBV21-1 represents a pseudogene. The CDR3 length is 11 residues. CDR3 sequence reads: CASSTRDRGLF. For the CDR3, the DNA is TGTGCCAGCAGCACCCGGGACAGGGGGCTCTTC.

The chain links TRBV29-1 to TRBJ2-7, with D perhaps TRBD1 (6 bases). Trimming took 3 bases from V and 0 from J, leaving 24 bases between them. CDR3 size: 18 residues. Germline CDR1 is SQVTM and CDR2 is ANQGSEA. As DNA, the CDR3 is TGCAGCGTTGATAGGGGGAGACCCACCCGGAGGAGCTCCTACGAGCAGTACTTC. Translation: CSVDRGRPTRRSSYEQYF.

This chain connects TRBV9 to TRBJ1-1; a possible D gene is TRBD1 (6 bases). Germline lookup yields CDR1 SGDLS and CDR2 YYNGEE. The CDR3 contains 15 residues. Trimming stripped 0 bases from V and 4 bases from J, with 13 bases between. The DNA of the CDR3 is TGTGCCAGCAGCGTAGGTAAGGACAGTCGCACTGAAGCTTTCTTT. Amino acid sequence: CASSVGKDSRTEAFF.

The chain couples TRBV28 to TRBJ2-3, with 8 bases lining up with TRBD2. Germline CDR1 MDHEN, CDR2 SYDVKM. J lost 0 bases, V lost 6 bases, and 2 bases had no gene match. CDR3 length: 14 residues. CDR3 residues: CASSPSGSTDTQYF. CDR3 DNA sequence: TGTGCCAGCAGCCCTAGCGGGAGCACAGATACGCAGTATTTT.

This clone was seen a single time. The chain carries TRBV6-5 and TRBJ2-7, with a tentative D call TRBD2 (5 bases). The CDR3 sequence is 16 residues long. V was pared by 0 bases and J by 7 bases, with 19 bases between. Germline CDR1 is MNHEY and CDR2 is SVGAGI. The CDR3 region is CASSYSKGGVRREQYF. The DNA for the CDR3 is TGTGCCAGCAGTTACTCGAAAGGTGGTGTGCGGAGGGAGCAGTACTTC.

A few counts support this clone. The chain uses TRBV6-5 and TRBJ1-5, with TRBD1 as a possible D gene (6 bases). The CDR3 runs 13 residues. V lost 8 bases, J lost 5 bases, and 13 bases lay in between. The V gene's germline CDR1 is MNHEY and CDR2 SVGAGI. The CDR3 bases are TGTGCCAGCGCCGGACAGAGGGATCAGCCCCAGCATTTT. It codes for CASAGQRDQPQHF.

The V call is TRBV12-3 or TRBV12-4, the J call TRBJ2-7; D ambiguous. CDR3 length equals 13 residues. V lost 3 bases, J lost 4 bases, and 10 bases lay in between. The DNA for the CDR3 is TGTGCCAGCAGTTTGCTAACGGGTTACGAGCAGTACTTC. As protein: CASSLLTGYEQYF.